The source of this TCR beta chain is a study of blood T cells in healthy people across ages. With 1 base clipped from V and 2 bases from J, the junction kept 6 bases outside the gene matches. This CDR3 is built from 17 residues. Germline V lookup: CDR1 LNHDA, CDR2 SQIVND (reference sequence). Then a second PCR, running about 6 to 12 cycles, was carried out with a sample-barcoded 5' primer and a J-beta primer mix. MiXCR, run by TCRdb on the 5' RACE reads, gives a single entry per CDR3 protein. The sample contains fewer than 600,000 distinct CDR3 sequences, about 27% of which appear only once. These data also featured in a second study, about T cells of mothers and their children. That investigation notes: A slight, non-significant increase in overlap was found for related mother-child pairs relative to unrelated pairs.

This receptor was identified in a boy aged 2-9 years in good health. The sequencing input was blood. V gene TRBV19 combines with J gene TRBJ2-1, with 9 positions matching TRBD1. The CDR3 sequence: CASSIATGQGTYNEQFF. The CDR3 region has the DNA TGTGCCAGTAGTATAGCCACCGGACAGGGGACCTACAATGAGCAGTTCTTC.